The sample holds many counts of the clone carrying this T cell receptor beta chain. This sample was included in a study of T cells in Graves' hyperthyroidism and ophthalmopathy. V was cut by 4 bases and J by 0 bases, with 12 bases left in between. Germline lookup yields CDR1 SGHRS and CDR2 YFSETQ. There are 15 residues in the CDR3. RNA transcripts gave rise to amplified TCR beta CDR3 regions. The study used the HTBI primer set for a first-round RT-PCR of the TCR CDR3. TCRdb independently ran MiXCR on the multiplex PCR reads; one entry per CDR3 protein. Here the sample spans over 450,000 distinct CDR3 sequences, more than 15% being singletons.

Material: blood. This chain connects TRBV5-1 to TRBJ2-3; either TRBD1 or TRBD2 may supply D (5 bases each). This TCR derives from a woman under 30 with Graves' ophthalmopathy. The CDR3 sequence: CASSATGPSTDTQYF. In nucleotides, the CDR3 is TGCGCCAGCAGCGCTACGGGACCCAGCACAGATACGCAGTATTTT. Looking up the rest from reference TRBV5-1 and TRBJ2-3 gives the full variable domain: KAGVTQTPRYLIKTRGQQVTLSCSPISGHRSVSWYQQTPGQGLQFLFEYFSETQRNKGNFPGRFSGRQFSNSRSEMNVSTLELGDSALYLCASSATGPSTDTQYFGPGTRLTVL.